A single sample is the source of the 30 T cell receptor beta chains below, sequenced in a study of monozygotic twins with inflammatory bowel disease. TCRdb reprocessed the 5' RACE reads, with one entry per CDR3 protein and no DNA. The sample table sets out 200,000 to 250,000 distinct CDR3 sequences. The sequencing sample was made of blood. These receptors originate from a human donor with ulcerative colitis or Crohn's disease, or a healthy co-twin of an affected twin (not recorded which).

This sequence joins TRBV20-1 and TRBJ1-2; TCRdb outputs TRBD1, but without DNA this stays unchecked. Per the germline V gene, CDR1 is DFQATT and CDR2 is SNEGSKA (reference sequence). This CDR3 has 15 residues. CDR3 protein: CSVEAINRQADGYTF.

This chain connects TRBV20-1 to TRBJ2-7; the D gene TCRdb calls, TRBD2, cannot be checked with no DNA. Germline V gives CDR1 DFQATT, CDR2 SNEGSKA (reference sequence). This CDR3 has 14 amino acids. CDR3: CSARPPPPRYEQYF.

This rearrangement joins TRBV20-1 to TRBJ1-4; absent DNA, TCRdb's TRBD1 call cannot be checked. This CDR3 has 13 residues. The germline CDR1 and CDR2 sequences are DFQATT and SNEGSKA (reference sequence). The CDR3 loop reads CSAGQGAGEKLFF.

The chain employs TRBV20-1 and TRBJ2-2. Per germline, CDR1 DFQATT and CDR2 SNEGSKA (reference sequence). This CDR3 contains 14 residues. CDR3 protein: CSARGMGNTGELFF.

V gene TRBV2 combines with J gene TRBJ2-1; without DNA, the TCRdb call of TRBD2 cannot be checked. This CDR3 contains 13 residues. Germline V gives CDR1 SNHLY, CDR2 FYNNEI. CDR3 loop: CASRDPGLWEQFF.

The chain couples TRBV7-8 to TRBJ1-5; TCRdb names TRBD1, which stays unverified in the absence of DNA. Germline CDR1 is SGHVS and CDR2 is FQNEAQ. The CDR3 runs to 14 residues. CDR3 region: CASSTQGESQPQHF.

V and J are TRBV10-3 and TRBJ2-1; TCRdb outputs TRBD2, but without DNA this stays unchecked. Germline V gene data show CDR1 as ENHRY and CDR2 as SYGVKD. The CDR3 runs to 16 residues. CDR3 sequence: CAIRQEERGKHNEQFF.

V and J are TRBV12-3 or TRBV12-4 and TRBJ2-3. The CDR3 is 13 residues long. This CDR3 is CAIKPTSTDTQYF.

V is TRBV20-1 and J is TRBJ2-2; TCRdb outputs TRBD2, but without DNA this stays unchecked. Germline V gene data show CDR1 as DFQATT and CDR2 as SNEGSKA (reference sequence). There are 15 residues in the CDR3. CDR3 sequence reads: CSAGRAGALTGELFF.

The V call is TRBV10-3, the J call TRBJ1-1; TCRdb outputs TRBD1, but without DNA this stays unchecked. Germline CDR1 is ENHRY and CDR2 is SYGVKD. CDR3 length equals 15 residues. Here the CDR3 reads CAISGPTGTNTEAFF.

The chain recombines TRBV6-2 or TRBV6-3 with TRBJ2-1; there is no DNA to check the TCRdb D call of TRBD2. CDR3 size: 13 residues. Germline lookup yields CDR1 MNHEY and CDR2 SVGEGT. This CDR3 is CASARLAGAAQFF.

This chain links TRBV3-1 with TRBJ2-7; TCRdb's D gene call, TRBD2, goes unchecked for lack of DNA. Germline CDR1 is LGHDT and CDR2 is YNNKEL (reference sequence). The length of the CDR3 is 15 residues. The CDR3 loop is CASSQGWEGSYEQYF.

The V gene is TRBV7-2, the J gene TRBJ1-3; without DNA, the TCRdb call of TRBD1 cannot be checked. Germline CDR1 SGHTA, CDR2 FQGNSA. CDR3 length: 15 residues. CDR3: CASSTRALSGNTIYF.

This chain joins TRBV20-1 and TRBJ2-3; as DNA is missing, the TRBD1 call by TCRdb cannot be tested. This CDR3 region has 16 residues. Germline values: CDR1 DFQATT, CDR2 SNEGSKA (reference sequence). This chain's CDR3 is CSPTQGAGGSTDTQYF.

The chain employs TRBV7-9 and TRBJ1-1. Germline loops: CDR1 SEHNR, CDR2 FQNEAQ (reference sequence). The CDR3 sequence is 12 residues long. CDR3 sequence: CARQEENTEAFF.

Here the CDR3 reads CATSVRSALTDTQYF. V gene TRBV24-1 combines with J gene TRBJ2-3; the TRBD2 assignment by TCRdb is unverifiable without DNA. CDR3 length: 15 residues. Per germline, CDR1 KGHDR and CDR2 SFDVKD.

V gene TRBV20-1 combines with J gene TRBJ1-4; the D gene TCRdb calls, TRBD1, cannot be checked with no DNA. Germline CDR1 DFQATT, CDR2 SNEGSKA (reference sequence). CDR3 length: 13 amino acids. The CDR3 sequence: CSAKPGVEEKLFF.

This chain's CDR3 is CASSIGTGNEQFF. The chain recombines TRBV11-3 with TRBJ2-1; checking the TCRdb D call of TRBD1 is not possible without DNA. CDR3 length: 13 amino acids. Looked up from germline, CDR1 is SGHNT and CDR2 is YENEEA.

CDR3 sequence reads: CASSLKGPPTGELFF. This chain connects TRBV5-1 to TRBJ2-2; TCRdb reports TRBD2, a call that lacks DNA to check it against. This CDR3 has 15 amino acids. Germline lookup yields CDR1 SGHRS and CDR2 YFSETQ. Filled out from reference TRBV5-1 and TRBJ2-2, the complete variable domain reads KAGVTQTPRYLIKTRGQQVTLSCSPISGHRSVSWYQQTPGQGLQFLFEYFSETQRNKGNFPGRFSGRQFSNSRSEMNVSTLELGDSALYLCASSLKGPPTGELFFGEGSRLTVL.

The chain uses TRBV20-1 and TRBJ1-6. CDR3 size: 13 residues. Germline V gene data show CDR1 as DFQATT and CDR2 as SNEGSKA (reference sequence). CDR3 loop: CSASRTDYSPLHF.

The CDR3 protein is CASSPPQNTEAFF. The rearrangement joins TRBV7-9 to TRBJ1-1. The CDR3 covers 13 residues. CDR1 and CDR2 (germline): SEHNR, FQNEAQ (reference sequence). The entire variable domain, with the rest obtained from reference TRBV7-9 and TRBJ1-1, is as follows: DTGVSQNPRHKITKRGQNVTFRCDPISEHNRLYWYRQTLGQGPEFLTYFQNEAQLEKSRLLSDRFSAERPKGSFSTLEIQRTEQGDSAMYLCASSPPQNTEAFFGQGTRLTVV.

The chain has TRBV2 and TRBJ1-4. The CDR3 runs 16 residues. CDR1 and CDR2 (germline): SNHLY, FYNNEI. The CDR3 sequence is CASSGPRVATNEKLFF.

This chain connects TRBV5-4 to TRBJ1-1. Germline CDR1 is SGHNT and CDR2 is YYREEE (reference sequence). There are 15 residues in the CDR3. This CDR3 reads CASSLGGAQNTEAFF.

The chain combines TRBV7-2 with TRBJ1-6; TCRdb indicates TRBD1, and absent DNA this call remains unverified. CDR1 is SGHTA and CDR2 is FQGNSA in the germline V gene. There are 15 residues in the CDR3. The CDR3 is CAGSLGRVGDSPLHF.

V usage is TRBV2 and J usage is TRBJ2-4. This CDR3 has 11 residues. The V gene's germline CDR1 is SNHLY and CDR2 FYNNEI. The CDR3 is CASSEGNIQYF. Full variable domain (outside the CDR3, taken from reference TRBV2 and TRBJ2-4): EPEVTQTPSHQVTQMGQEVILRCVPISNHLYFYWYRQILGQKVEFLVSFYNNEISEKSEIFDDQFSVERPDGSNFTLKIRSTKLEDSAMYFCASSEGNIQYFGAGTRLSVL.

The chain combines TRBV13 with TRBJ1-1. The CDR3 extends over 17 amino acids. The germline V gene has CDR1 PRHDT and CDR2 FYEKMQ (reference sequence). The CDR3 reads CASSLGPSELLNTEAFF.

The chain is built from TRBV23-1 and TRBJ1-1. TRBV23-1 is treated as an ORF (open reading frame) with a function not yet certain. This CDR3 has 13 residues. This chain's CDR3 is CASSQAREPEAFF.

This chain connects TRBV4-2 to TRBJ2-3. CDR3 size: 13 residues. Germline CDR1 LGHNA, CDR2 YNFKEQ. The chain's CDR3 is CASSPKGTDTQYF.

This sequence joins TRBV5-1 and TRBJ2-4; TCRdb picks TRBD2, but there is no DNA to check that call. The length of the CDR3 is 16 residues. CDR1 SGHRS and CDR2 YFSETQ come from the germline V gene. This CDR3 reads CASSEDPDLAKNIQYF.

The chain employs TRBV5-1 and TRBJ2-1; TCRdb lists TRBD1, though no DNA is available to test this call. CDR1 and CDR2 (germline): SGHRS, YFSETQ. This CDR3 spans 15 amino acids. The CDR3 loop reads CASSRPGTVYDEQFF. The entire variable domain, with the rest obtained from reference TRBV5-1 and TRBJ2-1, is as follows: KAGVTQTPRYLIKTRGQQVTLSCSPISGHRSVSWYQQTPGQGLQFLFEYFSETQRNKGNFPGRFSGRQFSNSRSEMNVSTLELGDSALYLCASSRPGTVYDEQFFGPGTRLTVL.